These 31 T cell receptor beta chains came from one sample sequenced in a study of cytomegalovirus exposure and HLA in healthy donors. Use of 60 Vbeta and 13 Jbeta primers characterized the PCR. Profiling relied on immunoSEQ multiplex PCR, and the TCRdb table lists in-frame clones only, not all of them. The sample lists some 170,000 clones, around 79% occurring once. Sequences were obtained from PBMCs. The receptors here all came from a man aged 40-55 years in good health and CMV-seronegative.

The chain has TRBV18 and TRBJ1-4; D unresolved. With 6 bases removed from V and 5 bases from J, the gap between germline ends came to 13 bases. Germline V gives CDR1 KGHSH, CDR2 LQKENI. This CDR3 spans 14 amino acids. The CDR3 loop reads CASSSRGWNEKLFF. As DNA, the CDR3 is TGTGCCAGCTCGTCCCGAGGGTGGAATGAAAAACTGTTTTTT.

In this sample, this clone turned up once. The V gene is TRBV10-3, the J gene TRBJ1-1; TRBD1 matches at 9 bases. Germline assignment: CDR1 ENHRY and CDR2 SYGVKD. Trimming took 7 bases from V and 1 from J; bases not matched to a gene: 4. This CDR3 has 14 residues. CDR3 amino acids: CAITRDRENTEAFF. CDR3 bases: TGTGCCATCACCAGGGACAGGGAGAACACTGAAGCTTTCTTT.

The rearrangement joins TRBV18 to TRBJ1-5; 7 bases align to TRBD1. CDR3 length equals 14 residues. Germline V gene lookup returns CDR1 KGHSH and CDR2 LQKENI. The V and J ends lost 3 bases and 5 bases, in that order; junction bases with no gene match: 4. The CDR3 spells CASSPATGHQPQHF. As DNA, the CDR3 is TGTGCCAGCTCACCGGCGACAGGGCATCAGCCCCAGCATTTT.

As regards this clone: An end of the junction does not agree with germline; a read error may underlie this. The CDR3 here is CASTQDHFGDNLDEQYF. CDR3 nucleotides: TGCGCCAGCACCCAAGATCATTTCGGGGACAATTTGGACGAGCAGTACTTC. This sequence joins TRBV4-1 and TRBJ2-7; possible D gene TRBD1, 6 bases. The CDR3 extends over 17 amino acids. Per germline, CDR1 MGHRA and CDR2 YSYEKL.

The V gene is TRBV7-6, the J gene TRBJ2-1, with D hard to call. V dropped 5 bases and J dropped 8 bases, with 13 bases sitting between them. Germline V gives CDR1 SGHVS, CDR2 FNYEAQ. This CDR3 is built from 13 residues. CDR3 region: CASSPFSLDEQFF. For the CDR3, the DNA is TGTGCCAGCAGCCCCTTTTCATTAGATGAGCAGTTCTTC.

V is TRBV4-2 and J is TRBJ2-5, with a tentative D call TRBD2 (5 bases). V lost 6 bases and J 11 bases, leaving 16 bases between the germline ends. This CDR3 has 12 amino acids. The V gene's germline CDR1 is LGHNA and CDR2 YNFKEQ. Written as DNA, the CDR3 is TGTGCCAGCAGTTCCCAAGCGGAAGAGCAGTACTTC. It translates to CASSSQAEEQYF.

The chain carries TRBV14 and TRBJ1-6; D is undetermined. The V gene's germline CDR1 is SGHDN and CDR2 FVKESK. The V end lost 5 bases, the J end lost 0 bases, and 5 bases lay between the germline ends. The CDR3 runs 14 residues. CDR3 nucleotides: TGTGCCAGCAGCGGCAGCTCCTATAATTCACCCCTCCACTTT. Amino acid sequence: CASSGSSYNSPLHF.

The chain is built from TRBV7-2 and TRBJ2-7, with D perhaps matching TRBD2 (6 bases). The CDR3 is made up of 17 amino acids. Germline lookup yields CDR1 SGHTA and CDR2 FQGNSA. V lost 5 bases and J lost 1, with 21 bases in between. As DNA, the CDR3 is TGTGCCAGCAGCCGCGGGGCGGCAGGACCTTCTTCCTACGAGCAGTACTTC. Amino acid sequence: CASSRGAAGPSSYEQYF. The full variable domain, with the rest looked up from reference TRBV7-2 and TRBJ2-7, is GAGVSQSPSNKVTEKGKDVELRCDPISGHTALYWYRQSLGQGLEFLIYFQGNSAPDKSGLPSDRFSAERTGGSVSTLTIQRTQQEDSAVYLCASSRGAAGPSSYEQYFGPGTRLTVT.

The chain links TRBV5-6 to TRBJ1-2, with TRBD1 identical over 9 bases. V trimming: 4 bases; J trimming: 0 bases; junction bases outside the gene matches: 4. CDR3 length: 15 amino acids. Germline CDR1 and CDR2: SGHDT and YYEEEE. As DNA, the CDR3 is TGTGCCAGCAGCCCCGACAGGGGGACTAACTATGGCTACACCTTC. It translates to CASSPDRGTNYGYTF.

The chain combines TRBV27 with TRBJ2-5; no reliable D call. Germline CDR1 reads MNHEY; CDR2 reads SMNVEV (reference sequence). Trimming shortened V by 6 bases and J by 5 bases, and 19 bases separated the two germline ends. CDR3 length equals 15 residues. CDR3 sequence (DNA): TGTGCCAGCAGCCTTTCGGTCCCGGAGAGGGAGACCCAGTACTTC. Protein product: CASSLSVPERETQYF.

J is TRBJ2-5 and V is TRBV6-6; 9 bases align to TRBD2. V lost 0 bases and J lost 5; bases outside the gene matches: 4. Germline CDR1 is MNHNY and CDR2 is SVGAGI (reference sequence). This CDR3 comprises 15 residues. The CDR3 DNA follows: TGTGCCAGCAGTTACTCGCCTAGCGGGGTTGAGACCCAGTACTTC. Protein: CASSYSPSGVETQYF.

The V and J genes are TRBV5-1 and TRBJ2-7; 7 bases align to TRBD1. Germline CDR1 SGHRS, CDR2 YFSETQ. The CDR3 has 14 amino acids. With 3 bases clipped from V and 0 bases from J, the junction kept 3 bases outside the gene matches. Here the CDR3 DNA reads TGCGCCAGCAGCTCGACAGGGTTCTCCTACGAGCAGTACTTC. Protein: CASSSTGFSYEQYF.

The rearrangement uses TRBV6-1 and TRBJ2-6; 9 positions match TRBD2. V lost 7 bases to trimming and J lost 2 bases; unmatched junction nucleotides: 3. Germline lookup yields CDR1 MNHNS and CDR2 SASEGT. This CDR3 region has 15 residues. In DNA form, the CDR3 reads TGTGCCAGCACCGCGGGGGGGACTGGGGCCAACGTCCTGACTTTC. This sequence encodes CASTAGGTGANVLTF.

This clone came up once. The chain joins TRBV7-9 to TRBJ2-7, with D tentatively TRBD1 (6 bases). CDR1 SEHNR and CDR2 FQNEAQ come from the germline V gene (reference sequence). The CDR3 is 13 amino acids. Trimming shortened V by 4 bases and J by 3 bases, and 10 bases separated the two germline ends. CDR3 bases: TGTGCCAGCAGCTCCCGACAGGTCTACGAGCAGTACTTC. Translation gives CASSSRQVYEQYF.

The chain recombines TRBV6-4 with TRBJ2-1; 7 bases are a match to TRBD2. This CDR3 contains 15 residues. The germline V gene encodes CDR1 MRHNA and CDR2 SNTAGT. Losses at the gene ends were 3 bases for V and 6 bases for J; bases not matched to a gene: 8. The CDR3 nucleotides read TGTGCCAGCAGTGAAGTAGCGGGTACAAGCAATGAGCAGTTCTTC. As protein: CASSEVAGTSNEQFF.

The gene calls are TRBV6-6 and TRBJ1-5; D gene uncertain. From germline, CDR1 is MNHNY and CDR2 SVGAGI (reference sequence). The CDR3 contains 14 residues. The V end lost 2 bases, the J end lost 2 bases, and 7 bases lay between the germline ends. CDR3 in DNA: TGTGCCAGCAGTTACCCCGGGGGCAATCAGCCCCAGCATTTT. Residues: CASSYPGGNQPQHF.

The table lists this clone with a count of one. The rearrangement links TRBV19 to TRBJ1-6; perhaps TRBD1 as D (5 bases). The ends were cut back, 5 bases at V and 10 bases at J, with 15 bases in the middle. Germline V gene lookup returns CDR1 LNHDA and CDR2 SQIVND (reference sequence). The CDR3 is made up of 14 amino acids. CDR3 bases: TGTGCCAGTAGTCAACTGACAGTAAGCTCACCCCTCCACTTT. It specifies CASSQLTVSSPLHF.

The CDR3 DNA follows: TGTGCCGCCACCGACTCTTCCTACGAGCAGTACTTC. Its protein product is CAATDSSYEQYF. The V call is TRBV10-3, the J call TRBJ2-7; D remains unclear. V lost 11 bases and J lost 1, with 12 bases in between. CDR1 and CDR2 (germline): ENHRY, SYGVKD. The CDR3 has 12 amino acids.

V is TRBV5-1 and J is TRBJ1-6, with a tentative D call TRBD1 (6 bases). The V gene's germline CDR1 is SGHRS and CDR2 YFSETQ. Trimming pared 6 bases from V and 0 bases from J, leaving 10 bases between. The length of the CDR3 is 15 residues. The CDR3, as DNA: TGCGCCAGCAAAAGGGGGAGCTCCTATAATTCACCCCTCCACTTT. Its protein is CASKRGSSYNSPLHF.

This clone was recorded only once. The chain carries TRBV6-1 and TRBJ1-1, with 10 bases identical to TRBD1. CDR1 is MNHNS, CDR2 SASEGT, per germline. The V segment lost 10 bases and the J segment 0 bases; nucleotides outside the gene matches: 8. The CDR3 sequence is 15 residues long. The chain's CDR3 is CATRDRGLMNTEAFF. CDR3 DNA: TGTGCCACCAGAGACAGGGGGCTGATGAACACTGAAGCTTTCTTT.

The V call is TRBV28, the J call TRBJ2-5; 9 positions match TRBD1. With V trimmed by 3 bases and J by 5 bases, 19 bases remained unmatched. The CDR3 is 19 residues long. Germline-derived CDR1 and CDR2 are MDHEN and SYDVKM. DNA of the CDR3: TGTGCCAGCAGTTTGCTCCCCCTTTCCCTGGGACAGGGTTGGGAGACCCAGTACTTC. Encoded protein: CASSLLPLSLGQGWETQYF.

This chain uses TRBV7-3 with TRBJ2-5; TRBD1 might be the D (5 bases). The length of the CDR3 is 13 residues. Germline CDR1 is SGHTA and CDR2 is FQGTGA. V shed 0 bases and J shed 4 bases, with 6 bases lying between them. CDR3 in DNA: TGTGCCAGCAGCTTAACTAGGGGAGAGACCCAGTACTTC. Protein: CASSLTRGETQYF. Based on the CDR3 plus reference TRBV7-3 and TRBJ2-5, the full variable domain is GAGVSQTPSNKVTEKGKYVELRCDPISGHTALYWYRQSLGQGPEFLIYFQGTGAADDSGLPNDRFFAVRPEGSVSTLKIQRTERGDSAVYLCASSLTRGETQYFGPGTRLLVL.

This clone was detected a few times. The chain recombines TRBV7-3 with TRBJ1-2, with 9 bases matching TRBD1. The CDR3 is 14 residues long. V lost 5 bases and J lost 2; bases outside the gene matches: 3. Germline V CDR1 and CDR2: SGHTA, FQGTGA. Here the CDR3 reads CASSRGQGNYGYTF. Written as DNA, the CDR3 is TGTGCCAGCAGCCGGGGACAGGGAAACTATGGCTACACCTTC.

This clone was observed a handful of times. The J gene is TRBJ2-7, the V gene TRBV7-3; tentatively, D is TRBD2 (6 bases). Trimming took 2 bases from V and 1 from J, leaving 12 bases between them. This CDR3 spans 15 amino acids. Germline CDR1 is SGHTA and CDR2 is FQGTGA. The CDR3 DNA is TGTGCCAGCAGCTTACGGCCGGGAGAATCCTACGAGCAGTACTTC. Translation: CASSLRPGESYEQYF. The complete variable domain, with remaining parts taken from reference TRBV7-3 and TRBJ2-7, reads GAGVSQTPSNKVTEKGKYVELRCDPISGHTALYWYRQSLGQGPEFLIYFQGTGAADDSGLPNDRFFAVRPEGSVSTLKIQRTERGDSAVYLCASSLRPGESYEQYFGPGTRLTVT.

This clone has a count of ten or more. The V call is TRBV10-3, the J call TRBJ1-1; D unresolved. This CDR3 is 15 amino acids long. CDR1 and CDR2 from the germline V gene are ENHRY and SYGVKD. The V gene lost 7 bases and the J gene lost 4 bases, with 19 bases spanning the gap. CDR3: CAITRSDGEGTEAFF. DNA for the CDR3: TGTGCCATCACCAGGTCTGATGGGGAGGGCACTGAAGCTTTCTTT.

V is TRBV5-6 and J is TRBJ1-1; no definite D call. Germline values: CDR1 SGHDT, CDR2 YYEEEE. The length of the CDR3 is 14 residues. V lost 0 bases to trimming and J lost 11 bases, with 17 bases between them. CDR3 loop: CASSLASGRKKAFF. The DNA of the CDR3 is TGTGCCAGCAGCTTGGCGTCGGGGAGGAAGAAGGCTTTCTTT.

The chain is built from TRBV27 and TRBJ2-2; D remains unclear. This CDR3 region has 15 residues. CDR1 MNHEY and CDR2 SMNVEV come from the germline V gene (reference sequence). V was cut by 10 bases and J by 4 bases, with 19 bases left in between. The CDR3 region has the DNA TGTGCCACCCTACCCACGAGATTAAGCACCGGGGAGCTGTTTTTT. It encodes CATLPTRLSTGELFF.

V gene TRBV5-1 combines with J gene TRBJ2-3, with 13 bases that match TRBD2. CDR1 and CDR2 (germline): SGHRS, YFSETQ. V was pared by 3 bases and J by 0 bases, with 4 bases of the junction left unmatched. The CDR3 is made up of 17 amino acids. The CDR3 reads CASSSWTSGSSTDTQYF. CDR3 nucleotide sequence: TGCGCCAGCAGCTCCTGGACTAGCGGGAGTAGCACAGATACGCAGTATTTT. Complete variable domain (other parts from reference TRBV5-1 and TRBJ2-3): KAGVTQTPRYLIKTRGQQVTLSCSPISGHRSVSWYQQTPGQGLQFLFEYFSETQRNKGNFPGRFSGRQFSNSRSEMNVSTLELGDSALYLCASSSWTSGSSTDTQYFGPGTRLTVL.

The chain is built from TRBV6-5 and TRBJ2-3; perhaps TRBD1 as D (5 bases). V was clipped by 7 bases and J by 3 bases, with 17 bases between them. Per germline, CDR1 MNHEY and CDR2 SVGAGI. The CDR3 extends over 15 amino acids. CDR3 protein: CASTWGSEGTDTQYF. In DNA, the CDR3 is TGTGCCAGCACCTGGGGCAGCGAAGGGACAGATACGCAGTATTTT.

This clone was seen once. This chain joins TRBV4-3 and TRBJ1-6; TRBD1 matches 9 bases. The germline V gene encodes CDR1 LGHNA and CDR2 YSLEER. V shed 0 bases and J 8 bases; nucleotides not matched to a gene: 14. CDR3 length equals 19 residues. This CDR3 reads CASSQDPDRGFGLDSPLHF. Written as DNA, the CDR3 is TGCGCCAGCAGCCAAGATCCCGACAGGGGGTTCGGCTTAGATTCACCCCTCCACTTT.

V is TRBV4-3 and J is TRBJ2-5; possible D gene TRBD1, 5 bases. The V gene lost 1 base and the J gene lost 3 bases, with 9 bases spanning the gap. The germline gives CDR1 LGHNA, CDR2 YSLEER. The CDR3 sequence is 14 residues long. CDR3 residues: CASSQGGREETQYF. CDR3 in DNA: TGCGCCAGCAGCCAAGGAGGCAGGGAAGAGACCCAGTACTTC.